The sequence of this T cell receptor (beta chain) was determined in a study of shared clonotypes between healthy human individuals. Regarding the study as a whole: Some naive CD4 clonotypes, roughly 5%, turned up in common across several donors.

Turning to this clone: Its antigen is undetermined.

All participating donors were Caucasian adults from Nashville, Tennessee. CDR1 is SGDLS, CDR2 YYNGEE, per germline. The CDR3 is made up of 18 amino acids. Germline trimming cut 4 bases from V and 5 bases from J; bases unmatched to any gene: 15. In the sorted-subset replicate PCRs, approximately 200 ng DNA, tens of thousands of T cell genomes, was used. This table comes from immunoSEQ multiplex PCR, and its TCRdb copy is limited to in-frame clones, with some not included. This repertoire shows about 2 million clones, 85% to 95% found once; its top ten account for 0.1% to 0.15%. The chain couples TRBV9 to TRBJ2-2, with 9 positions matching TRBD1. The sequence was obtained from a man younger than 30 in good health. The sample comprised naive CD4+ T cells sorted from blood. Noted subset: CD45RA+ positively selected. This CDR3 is CASSKGPGTGYGTGELFF. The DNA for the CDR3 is TGTGCCAGCAGCAAAGGTCCCGGGACAGGGTATGGTACCGGGGAGCTGTTTTTT.